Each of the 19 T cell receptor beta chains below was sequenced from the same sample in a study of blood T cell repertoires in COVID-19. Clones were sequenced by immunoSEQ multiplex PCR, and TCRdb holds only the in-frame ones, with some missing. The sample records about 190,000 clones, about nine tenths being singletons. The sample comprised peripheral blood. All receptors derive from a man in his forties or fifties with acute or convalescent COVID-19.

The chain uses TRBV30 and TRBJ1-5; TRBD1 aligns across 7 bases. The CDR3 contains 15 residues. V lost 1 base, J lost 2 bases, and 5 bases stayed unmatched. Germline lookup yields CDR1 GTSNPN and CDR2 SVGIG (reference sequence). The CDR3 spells CAWSGRGRRNQPQHF. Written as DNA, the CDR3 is TGTGCCTGGAGTGGGAGGGGGCGCCGCAATCAGCCCCAGCATTTT.

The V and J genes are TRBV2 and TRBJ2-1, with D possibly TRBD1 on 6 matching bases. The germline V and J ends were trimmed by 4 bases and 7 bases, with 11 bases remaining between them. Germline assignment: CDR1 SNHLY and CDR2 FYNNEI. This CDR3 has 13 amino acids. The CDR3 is CASSGPGANEQFF. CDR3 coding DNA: TGTGCCAGCAGTGGTCCAGGGGCAAATGAGCAGTTCTTC. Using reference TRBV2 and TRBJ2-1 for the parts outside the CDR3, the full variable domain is EPEVTQTPSHQVTQMGQEVILRCVPISNHLYFYWYRQILGQKVEFLVSFYNNEISEKSEIFDDQFSVERPDGSNFTLKIRSTKLEDSAMYFCASSGPGANEQFFGPGTRLTVL.

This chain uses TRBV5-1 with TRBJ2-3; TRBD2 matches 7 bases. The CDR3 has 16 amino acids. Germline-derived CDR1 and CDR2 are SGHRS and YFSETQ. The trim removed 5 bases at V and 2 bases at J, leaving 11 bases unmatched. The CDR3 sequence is CASSPEGRGLTDTQYF. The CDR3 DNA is TGCGCCAGCAGTCCTGAAGGGAGGGGACTCACAGATACGCAGTATTTT.

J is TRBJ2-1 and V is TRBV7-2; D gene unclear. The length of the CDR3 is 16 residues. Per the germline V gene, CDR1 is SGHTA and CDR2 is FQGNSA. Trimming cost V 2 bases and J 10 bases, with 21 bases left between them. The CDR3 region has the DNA TGTGCCAGCAGCTTAACCTCAAACCCTCCTAGTCGGGAGCAGTTCTTC. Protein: CASSLTSNPPSREQFF.

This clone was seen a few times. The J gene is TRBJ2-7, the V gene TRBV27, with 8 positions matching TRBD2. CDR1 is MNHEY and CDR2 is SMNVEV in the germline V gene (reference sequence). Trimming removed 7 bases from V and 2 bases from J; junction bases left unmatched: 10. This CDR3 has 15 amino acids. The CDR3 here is CASNPSGGSPYEQYF. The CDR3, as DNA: TGTGCCAGCAACCCGAGCGGGGGCTCTCCCTACGAGCAGTACTTC.

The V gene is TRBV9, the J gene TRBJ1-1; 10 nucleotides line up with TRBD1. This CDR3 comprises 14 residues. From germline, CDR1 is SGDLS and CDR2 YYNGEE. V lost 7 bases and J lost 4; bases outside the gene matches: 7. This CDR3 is CASSRQGAVTEAFF. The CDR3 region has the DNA TGTGCCAGCTCAAGACAGGGGGCGGTCACTGAAGCTTTCTTT.

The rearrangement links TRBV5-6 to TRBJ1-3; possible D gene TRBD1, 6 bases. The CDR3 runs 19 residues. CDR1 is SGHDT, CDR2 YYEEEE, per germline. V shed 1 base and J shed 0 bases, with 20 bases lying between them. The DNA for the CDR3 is TGTGCCAGCAGCTTGTCTGGTCCTTCTGGGGGCCGCTCTGGAAACACCATATATTTT. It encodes CASSLSGPSGGRSGNTIYF.

CDR3 region: CASSLVDTGGLGDTQYF. For the CDR3, the DNA is TGTGCCAGCAGCTTAGTTGATACGGGGGGGCTGGGAGATACGCAGTATTTT. The chain joins TRBV7-6 to TRBJ2-3; 8 bases align to TRBD2. Per germline, CDR1 SGHVS and CDR2 FNYEAQ. The trim removed 1 base at V and 5 bases at J, leaving 11 bases unmatched. CDR3 length equals 17 residues.

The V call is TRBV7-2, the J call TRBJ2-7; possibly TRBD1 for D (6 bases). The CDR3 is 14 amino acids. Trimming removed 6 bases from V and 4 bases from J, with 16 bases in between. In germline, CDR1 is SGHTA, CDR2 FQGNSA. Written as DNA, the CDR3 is TGTGCCAGCAGGCCGGAGACAGGAAAATACGAGCAGTACTTC. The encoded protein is CASRPETGKYEQYF.

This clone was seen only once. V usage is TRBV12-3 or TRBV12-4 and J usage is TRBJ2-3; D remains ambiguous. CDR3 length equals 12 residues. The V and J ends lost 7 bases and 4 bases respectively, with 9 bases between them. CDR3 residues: CASTLRADTQYF. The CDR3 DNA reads TGTGCCAGCACCCTACGTGCAGATACGCAGTATTTT.

The CDR3: CASSRSSGGAIGDTQYF. DNA for the CDR3: TGTGCCAGCAGTAGATCCAGCGGGGGGGCAATCGGAGATACGCAGTATTTT. The chain couples TRBV6-2 or TRBV6-3 to TRBJ2-3, with 10 nucleotides matching TRBD2. With V trimmed by 5 bases and J by 5 bases, 13 bases remained unmatched. The CDR3 sequence is 17 residues long. Germline assignment: CDR1 MNHEY and CDR2 SVGEGT.

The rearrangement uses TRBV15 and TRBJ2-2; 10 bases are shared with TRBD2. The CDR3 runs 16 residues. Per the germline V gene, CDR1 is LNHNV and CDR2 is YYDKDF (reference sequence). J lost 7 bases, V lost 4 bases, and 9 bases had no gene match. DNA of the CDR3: TGTGCCACCAGCACCCAGCGGGGGGGGTATAGCGGGGAGCTGTTTTTT. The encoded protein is CATSTQRGGYSGELFF.

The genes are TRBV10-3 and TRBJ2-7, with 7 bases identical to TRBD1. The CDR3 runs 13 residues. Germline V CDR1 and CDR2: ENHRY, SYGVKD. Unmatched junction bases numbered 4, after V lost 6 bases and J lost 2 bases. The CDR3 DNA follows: TGTGCCATCAGATTGGGACAGACCTACGAGCAGTACTTC. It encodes CAIRLGQTYEQYF.

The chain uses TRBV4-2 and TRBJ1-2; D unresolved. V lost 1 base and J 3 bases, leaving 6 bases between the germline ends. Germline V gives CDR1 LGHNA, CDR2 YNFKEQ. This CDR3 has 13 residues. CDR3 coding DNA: TGTGCCAGCAGCCAAGTGGTAGACTATGGCTACACCTTC. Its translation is CASSQVVDYGYTF.

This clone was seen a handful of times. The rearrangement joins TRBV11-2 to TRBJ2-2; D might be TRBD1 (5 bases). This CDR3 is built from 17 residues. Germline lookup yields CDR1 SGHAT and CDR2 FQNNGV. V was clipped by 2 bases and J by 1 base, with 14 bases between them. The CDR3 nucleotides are TGTGCCAGCAGCTTAATGGGGCAGGTGAAGAACACCGGGGAGCTGTTTTTT. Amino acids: CASSLMGQVKNTGELFF.

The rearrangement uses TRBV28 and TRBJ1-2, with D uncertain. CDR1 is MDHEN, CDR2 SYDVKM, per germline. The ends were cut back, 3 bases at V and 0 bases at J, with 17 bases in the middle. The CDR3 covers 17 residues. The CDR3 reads CASSLTPWAGSNYGYTF. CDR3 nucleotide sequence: TGTGCCAGCAGTTTGACCCCCTGGGCAGGATCTAACTATGGCTACACCTTC.

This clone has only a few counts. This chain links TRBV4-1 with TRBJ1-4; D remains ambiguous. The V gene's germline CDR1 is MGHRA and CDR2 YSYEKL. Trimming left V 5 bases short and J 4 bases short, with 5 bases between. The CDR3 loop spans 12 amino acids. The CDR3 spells CASSSYNEKLFF. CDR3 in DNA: TGCGCCAGCAGCTCTTATAATGAAAAACTGTTTTTT.

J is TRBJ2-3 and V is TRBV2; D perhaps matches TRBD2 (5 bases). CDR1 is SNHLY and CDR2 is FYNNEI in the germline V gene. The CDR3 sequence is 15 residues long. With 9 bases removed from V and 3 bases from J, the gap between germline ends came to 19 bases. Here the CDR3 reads CASSPRGGTTDTQYF. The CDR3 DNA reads TGTGCCAGTTCTCCCCGGGGTGGCACAACAGATACGCAGTATTTT.

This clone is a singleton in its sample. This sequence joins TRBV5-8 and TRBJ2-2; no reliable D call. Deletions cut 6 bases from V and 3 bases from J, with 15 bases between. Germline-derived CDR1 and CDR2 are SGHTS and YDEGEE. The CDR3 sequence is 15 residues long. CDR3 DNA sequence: TGTGCCAGCATCCTCGAGTTCGCGGACACCGGGGAGCTGTTTTTT. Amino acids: CASILEFADTGELFF.